This T cell receptor beta chain was retrieved from a study of cytomegalovirus exposure and HLA in healthy donors. Study outcomes and limitations: V- and J-gene trimming in TCR beta was tied to a missense DCLRE1C variant by an analysis performed later.

The PCR used 60 Vbeta and 13 Jbeta primers. The assay was immunoSEQ multiplex PCR, and TCRdb's table has in-frame clones only and misses some. The sample carries about 230,000 clones, around 88% recorded once. As to this clone: Its antigen is undetermined.

The TCR originated in a woman aged 18-35 years in good health and CMV-seronegative. The sample comprised PBMCs.

This CDR3 is CASSLANRGQETQYF. The CDR3 DNA is TGCGCCAGCAGCTTGGCCAACAGGGGTCAAGAGACCCAGTACTTC. The chain couples TRBV5-1 to TRBJ2-5, with 7 bases fitting TRBD1. With V trimmed by 0 bases and J by 2 bases, 4 bases remained unmatched. Germline CDR1 SGHRS, CDR2 YFSETQ. CDR3 size: 15 residues. The complete variable domain, with remaining parts taken from reference TRBV5-1 and TRBJ2-5, reads KAGVTQTPRYLIKTRGQQVTLSCSPISGHRSVSWYQQTPGQGLQFLFEYFSETQRNKGNFPGRFSGRQFSNSRSEMNVSTLELGDSALYLCASSLANRGQETQYFGPGTRLLVL.